This TCR beta chain was identified in a study of shared clonotypes between healthy human individuals. The assay ran at deep level. The method was immunoSEQ multiplex PCR; TCRdb's version includes in-frame clones alone and lacks a portion of them. The sample comprises about 680,000 clones, 92% of which are singletons, and 24% rests with the top ten. Study outcomes and limitations: Several donors shared roughly 5% of their naive CD4 clonotypes. Rarefaction showed that sequencing of sorted subsets was incomplete (despite large depth). Larger richness was generally estimated for naive than memory subsets.

Only CD45RO-negative cells positively selected for CCR7 counted as naive CD8 cells, so terminally differentiated effector memory CD45RA+ cells were excluded. Trimming at V came to 3 bases and at J to 8 bases, leaving 7 bases not matched to a gene. CDR3 length: 14 amino acids. In germline, CDR1 is MNHEY, CDR2 SMNVEV (reference sequence). A note on this clone: The antigen remains undetermined.

The rearrangement links TRBV27 to TRBJ2-1, with 7 nucleotides matching TRBD1. The specimen sequenced was naive CD8+ T cells sorted from blood. The source of this sequence is a young man in good health. The CDR3 bases are TGTGCCAGCAGTTTTTTCGGACAGGTCGATGAGCAGTTCTTC. It yields the protein CASSFFGQVDEQFF.